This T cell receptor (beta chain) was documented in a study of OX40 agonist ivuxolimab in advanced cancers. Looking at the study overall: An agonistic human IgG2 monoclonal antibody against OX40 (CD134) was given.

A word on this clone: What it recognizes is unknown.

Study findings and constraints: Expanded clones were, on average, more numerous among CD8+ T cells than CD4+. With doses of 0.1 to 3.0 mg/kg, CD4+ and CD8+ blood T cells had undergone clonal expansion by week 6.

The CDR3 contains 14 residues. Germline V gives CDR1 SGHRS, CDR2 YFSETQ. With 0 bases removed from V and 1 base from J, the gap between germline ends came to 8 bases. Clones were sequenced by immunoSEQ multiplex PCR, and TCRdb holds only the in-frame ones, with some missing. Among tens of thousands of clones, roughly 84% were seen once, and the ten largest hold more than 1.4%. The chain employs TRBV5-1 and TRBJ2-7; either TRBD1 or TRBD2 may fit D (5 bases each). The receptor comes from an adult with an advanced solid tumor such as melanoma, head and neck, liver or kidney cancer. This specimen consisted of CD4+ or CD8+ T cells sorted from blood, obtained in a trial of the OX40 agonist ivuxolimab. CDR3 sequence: CASSLARESYEQYF. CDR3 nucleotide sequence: TGCGCCAGCAGCTTGGCCAGGGAGTCCTACGAGCAGTACTTC.